This TCR beta chain emerged from a study of a mutant IDH1 vaccine in newly diagnosed glioma. The time point here: baseline, week 1 (first vaccination visit). The sample's treatment: pre-vaccination baseline after standard-of-care therapy. CDR1 and CDR2 (germline): SGHRS, YFSETQ. This CDR3 spans 14 amino acids. The V gene end was trimmed by 2 bases and the J gene end by 7 bases; junction bases not matched to a gene: 1. TCRdb keeps only in-frame clones here, not all; method: immunoSEQ multiplex PCR. In the table there are 50,000 to 75,000 clones, about 91% of which are singletons. The rearrangement links TRBV5-1 to TRBJ1-6; 9 bases are shared with TRBD1. The sequence derives from a man in his forties or fifties with glioma. The source material was PBMCs, sampled from a glioma patient treated with radiotherapy, temozolomide or both. CDR3 in amino acids: CASSLGQGNSPLHF. In DNA form, the CDR3 reads TGCGCCAGCAGCTTAGGACAGGGGAATTCACCCCTCCACTTT.